A single sample gave rise to the 9 T cell receptor beta chains below, sequenced in a study of T cell repertoires in cytomegalovirus infection. These receptors have no identified antigens. TCRdb re-called the reads through MiXCR, storing one row per CDR3 protein. The sample holds 550,000 to 850,000 distinct CDR3 sequences, about 30% seen once. The sample was cultured PBMCs, taken from culture after CMV antigen stimulation. All receptors come from a human donor in good health (CMV status not recorded). Some clones in this sample may be carry-over from other donors' samples.

This clonotype was counted only a few times. The genes are TRBV7-6 and TRBJ2-1; D possibly corresponds to TRBD1 (5 bases). The V gene lost 5 bases and the J gene lost 0 bases, with 17 bases spanning the gap. The CDR3 runs 17 residues. Looked up from germline, CDR1 is SGHVS and CDR2 is FNYEAQ. CDR3 DNA: TGTGCCAGCAGCCCTTATAGCCGACAGACCTCCTACAATGAGCAGTTCTTC. Translated: CASSPYSRQTSYNEQFF.

J is TRBJ2-1 and V is TRBV18; 7 bases match TRBD1. The V segment lost 3 bases and the J segment 6 bases; nucleotides outside the gene matches: 5. The CDR3 covers 14 residues. Per germline, CDR1 KGHSH and CDR2 LQKENI. DNA for the CDR3: TGTGCCAGCTCACCTCCTACAGGGGTCAATGAGCAGTTCTTC. Its protein is CASSPPTGVNEQFF.

This clonotype was counted between two and nine times. The chain couples TRBV7-6 to TRBJ1-2, with 8 bases fitting TRBD1. Germline CDR1 reads SGHVS; CDR2 reads FNYEAQ. The CDR3 totals 16 residues. With 1 base clipped from V and 8 bases from J, the junction kept 12 bases outside the gene matches. DNA for the CDR3: TGTGCCAGCAGCTTAGATGGCAGGGGGCCTTTCGGGGGCTACACCTTC. Amino acids: CASSLDGRGPFGGYTF.

This clonotype was found once. The genes are TRBV6-1 and TRBJ2-7, with D possibly being TRBD2 (6 bases). The germline CDR1 and CDR2 sequences are MNHNS and SASEGT. V lost 11 bases and J lost 2, with 16 bases in between. CDR3 length equals 13 residues. CDR3 DNA: TGTGCCGCCCAACGGGGGTTCCCCTACGAGCAGTACTTC. Its protein product is CAAQRGFPYEQYF.

The rearrangement links TRBV20-1 to TRBJ2-3; TRBD2 matches 11 bases. J gave up 3 bases and V 3 bases, and 20 bases lay outside the gene matches. This CDR3 is built from 20 residues. Germline V CDR1 and CDR2: DFQATT, SNEGSKA (reference sequence). CDR3 DNA: TGCAGTGCTAGGGTTTATGTTTGGCTAGCGGGAGGTCCTAAAACAGATACGCAGTATTTT. Encoded protein: CSARVYVWLAGGPKTDTQYF.

This clonotype was detected once. The chain has TRBV6-2 or TRBV6-3 and TRBJ1-5, with unresolved D. Germline V gene sequence: CDR1 MNHEY, CDR2 SVGEGT. The CDR3 sequence is 15 residues long. V was shortened by 5 bases and J by 2 bases, with 13 bases between the two germline ends. The CDR3 reads CASSSDSQGNQPQHF. CDR3 bases: TGTGCCAGCAGTAGCGACTCCCAGGGCAATCAGCCCCAGCATTTT.

The chain employs TRBV7-2 and TRBJ2-7; 8 bases are a match to TRBD2. V shed 4 bases and J 5 bases; nucleotides not matched to a gene: 7. In germline, CDR1 is SGHTA, CDR2 FQGNSA. The CDR3 totals 14 residues. The CDR3 bases are TGTGCCAGCAGCTCCAGCGGGAGCATCCACGAGCAGTACTTC. It is translated as CASSSSGSIHEQYF.

This clonotype was counted at least ten times. This sequence joins TRBV7-2 and TRBJ1-5; 7 nucleotides align to TRBD1. The CDR3 is 15 residues long. Germline CDR1 is SGHTA and CDR2 is FQGNSA. J gave up 4 bases and V 4 bases, and 7 bases lay outside the gene matches. The CDR3 coding sequence is TGTGCCAGCAGCTCCGGACAGGCGATTAATCAGCCCCAGCATTTT. Its protein product is CASSSGQAINQPQHF. The complete variable domain, with remaining parts taken from reference TRBV7-2 and TRBJ1-5, reads GAGVSQSPSNKVTEKGKDVELRCDPISGHTALYWYRQSLGQGLEFLIYFQGNSAPDKSGLPSDRFSAERTGGSVSTLTIQRTQQEDSAVYLCASSSGQAINQPQHFGDGTRLSIL.

J is TRBJ2-7 and V is TRBV19; 8 nucleotides match TRBD2. The trim removed 6 bases at V and 2 bases at J, leaving 3 bases unmatched. Germline V CDR1 and CDR2: LNHDA, SQIVND (reference sequence). The CDR3 consists of 13 residues. The chain's CDR3 is CASRGSGTYEQYF. The CDR3 nucleotides read TGTGCCAGTAGGGGTAGCGGGACCTACGAGCAGTACTTC.